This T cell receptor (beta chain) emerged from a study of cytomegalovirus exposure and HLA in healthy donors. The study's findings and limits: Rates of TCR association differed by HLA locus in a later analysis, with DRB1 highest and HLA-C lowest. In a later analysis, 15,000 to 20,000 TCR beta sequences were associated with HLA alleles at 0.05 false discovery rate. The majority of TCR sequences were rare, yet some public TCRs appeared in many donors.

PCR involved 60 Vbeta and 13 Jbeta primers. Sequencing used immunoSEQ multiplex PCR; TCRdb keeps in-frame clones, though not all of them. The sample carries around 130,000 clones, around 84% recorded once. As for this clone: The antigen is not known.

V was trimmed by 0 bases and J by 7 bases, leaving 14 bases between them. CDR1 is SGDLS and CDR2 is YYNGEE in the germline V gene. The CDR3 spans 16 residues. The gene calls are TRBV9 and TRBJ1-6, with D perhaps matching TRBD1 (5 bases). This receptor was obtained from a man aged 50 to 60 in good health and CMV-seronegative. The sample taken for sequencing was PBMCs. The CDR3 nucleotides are TGTGCCAGCAGCGTAGGACAGCCCCGGGAGAATTCACCCCTCCACTTT. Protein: CASSVGQPRENSPLHF.